The next 11 T cell receptor beta chains were all read from a single sample in a study of T cells expressing NK-cell markers. Following a re-call of the 5' RACE reads, TCRdb has one entry per CDR3 protein and lacks DNA. The ten most abundant clones cover more than 1.4% of a sample with about 430,000 distinct CDR3 sequences. Sequenced input: blood T cells: a sorted CD56 or NKG2C T cell subset, CD4+ or CD8+ T cells, or bulk PBMC T cells (not recorded which). The source is a woman between 45 and 65 years old in good health.

The J gene is TRBJ2-5, the V gene TRBV16. The CDR3 is made up of 13 amino acids. Germline V gene lookup returns CDR1 KGHSY and CDR2 FQNENV. CDR3: CASSLNYAETQYF.

The genes are TRBV20-1 and TRBJ2-3; the D call from TCRdb, TRBD2, cannot be confirmed without DNA. CDR1 is DFQATT, CDR2 SNEGSKA, per germline (reference sequence). This CDR3 has 16 residues. The CDR3 sequence is CSARDPTSGTLNTQYF.

This chain joins TRBV29-1 and TRBJ2-1; the D call from TCRdb, TRBD2, cannot be confirmed without DNA. The CDR3 sequence is 14 residues long. Germline assignment: CDR1 SQVTM and CDR2 ANQGSEA. The CDR3 spells CSGQAMRDYNEQFF.

The genes are TRBV30 and TRBJ2-1. Germline lookup yields CDR1 GTSNPN and CDR2 SVGIG (reference sequence). CDR3 length: 14 amino acids. This chain's CDR3 is CAWSAFSGRNEQFF. Filled out from reference TRBV30 and TRBJ2-1, the complete variable domain reads SQTIHQWPATLVQPVGSPLSLECTVEGTSNPNLYWYRQAAGRGLQLLFYSVGIGQISSEVPQNLSASRPQDRQFILSSKKLLLSDSGFYLCAWSAFSGRNEQFFGPGTRLTVL.

The rearrangement joins TRBV12-3 or TRBV12-4 to TRBJ1-6; TCRdb calls TRBD1, which cannot be checked without DNA. The length of the CDR3 is 15 residues. The CDR3 is CASSRQGMSNSPLHF.

This chain connects TRBV6-6 to TRBJ2-6; the TRBD1 assignment by TCRdb is unverifiable without DNA. CDR1 is MNHNY and CDR2 is SVGAGI in the germline V gene (reference sequence). The CDR3 has 15 residues. Here the CDR3 reads CASTPLRAGANVLTF.

The CDR3 loop is CSVEEGGGAGEQYF. The chain links TRBV29-1 to TRBJ2-7; the D gene TCRdb calls, TRBD1, cannot be checked with no DNA. The germline V gene encodes CDR1 SQVTM and CDR2 ANQGSEA. The length of the CDR3 is 14 residues.

V gene TRBV30 combines with J gene TRBJ2-1; TCRdb gives TRBD2 as the D gene, but with no DNA this cannot be confirmed. This CDR3 region has 18 residues. Germline CDR1 and CDR2: GTSNPN and SVGIG (reference sequence). The CDR3 sequence: CAWSEGLAGGPGWNEQFF.

The V and J genes are TRBV5-1 and TRBJ1-2. The length of the CDR3 is 14 residues. Per germline, CDR1 SGHRS and CDR2 YFSETQ. CDR3 region: CASRPSAGGNGYTF.

The chain employs TRBV10-3 and TRBJ2-2. This CDR3 has 11 amino acids. Germline loops: CDR1 ENHRY, CDR2 SYGVKD. CDR3 protein: CAITSTGELFF.

V is TRBV6-6 and J is TRBJ1-2. In germline, CDR1 is MNHNY, CDR2 SVGAGI (reference sequence). This CDR3 has 17 residues. The CDR3 spells CASSYPAGGLLNYGYTF.